One sample yielded the 30 T cell receptor beta chains listed below, sequenced in a study of blood T cell repertoires in COVID-19. Assay used: immunoSEQ multiplex PCR; TCRdb lists only in-frame clones, some missing. Of some 120,000 clones in the sample, 90% were seen once. Sequencing used peripheral blood. These receptors were taken from a human donor with active COVID-19. The donor label of this sample is uncertain.

The rearrangement uses TRBV5-1 and TRBJ1-4; perhaps TRBD1 as D (5 bases). The CDR3 is made up of 15 amino acids. Trimming stripped 5 bases from V and 7 bases from J, with 18 bases between. In germline, CDR1 is SGHRS, CDR2 YFSETQ. The CDR3 sequence is CASRNSGTGGEKLFF. CDR3 nucleotides: TGCGCCAGCAGAAACTCCGGGACCGGGGGTGAAAAACTGTTTTTT.

V and J are TRBV30 and TRBJ1-1; D unclear. Trimming took 1 base from V and 10 from J, leaving 10 bases between them. The CDR3 has 11 residues. Germline V lookup: CDR1 GTSNPN, CDR2 SVGIG (reference sequence). CDR3 loop: CAWSEVGVAFF. CDR3 DNA: TGTGCCTGGAGTGAAGTGGGCGTAGCTTTCTTT.

J is TRBJ2-5 and V is TRBV11-2; a weak D match, TRBD2 (5 bases). Germline assignment: CDR1 SGHAT and CDR2 FQNNGV. This CDR3 spans 15 amino acids. Trimming stripped 4 bases from V and 2 bases from J, with 14 bases between. The CDR3 region has the DNA TGTGCCAGCAGCTCGGACTCGACGCATCAAGAGACCCAGTACTTC. It specifies CASSSDSTHQETQYF.

CDR3 loop: CASSQIRSGQETQYF. The CDR3, as DNA: TGCGCCAGCAGCCAAATACGGAGCGGCCAAGAGACCCAGTACTTC. The chain links TRBV4-3 to TRBJ2-5, with a tentative D call TRBD2 (5 bases). Germline V CDR1 and CDR2: LGHNA, YSLEER. Trimming removed 2 bases at V and 1 base at J, with 11 bases between. The CDR3 extends over 15 amino acids.

This clone occurred once. The chain is built from TRBV18 and TRBJ2-5; 10 nucleotides agree with TRBD2. The germline CDR1 and CDR2 sequences are KGHSH and LQKENI. There are 16 residues in the CDR3. V gave up 6 bases and J gave up 0 bases; unmatched junction bases: 7. CDR3 residues: CASSPRLAGHQETQYF. The CDR3 DNA is TGTGCCAGCTCTCCAAGACTAGCGGGCCACCAAGAGACCCAGTACTTC.

The chain employs TRBV7-8 and TRBJ1-6; D gene uncertain. The CDR3 consists of 16 residues. CDR1 and CDR2 from the germline V gene are SGHVS and FQNEAQ. The germline V and J ends were trimmed by 1 base and 10 bases, with 17 bases remaining between them. This chain's CDR3 is CASSLVVMWSNSPLHF. Here the CDR3 DNA reads TGTGCCAGCAGCTTAGTTGTTATGTGGAGTAACTCACCCCTCCACTTT.

The rearrangement uses TRBV28 and TRBJ1-1; D perhaps matches TRBD1 (6 bases). This CDR3 contains 14 residues. V was trimmed by 2 bases and J by 2 bases, leaving 9 bases between them. The V gene's germline CDR1 is MDHEN and CDR2 SYDVKM. The CDR3 region is CASSLRGHNTEAFF. The DNA of the CDR3 is TGTGCCAGCAGTTTAAGGGGACATAACACTGAAGCTTTCTTT.

The chain is built from TRBV9 and TRBJ2-2; TRBD1 matches at 8 bases. The J segment lost 5 bases and the V segment lost 6 bases, leaving 12 bases of the junction unmatched. The CDR3 covers 16 residues. Germline CDR1 reads SGDLS; CDR2 reads YYNGEE. CDR3 region: CASTRAGGSSTGELFF. CDR3 bases: TGTGCCAGCACACGGGCAGGGGGCTCCTCGACCGGGGAGCTGTTTTTT.

The CDR3 here is CASSYSGLGNYGYTF. The CDR3 region has the DNA TGTGCCAGCAGTTACTCCGGGTTAGGTAACTATGGCTACACCTTC. J is TRBJ1-2 and V is TRBV6-5, with D unclear. Germline V gives CDR1 MNHEY, CDR2 SVGAGI. This CDR3 has 15 amino acids. The V end was cut by 0 bases, the J end by 1 base, with 9 bases between.

This chain connects TRBV28 to TRBJ2-7; possibly TRBD2 for D (7 bases). The CDR3 has 14 residues. The germline CDR1 and CDR2 sequences are MDHEN and SYDVKM. V lost 8 bases, J lost 9 bases, and 23 bases lay in between. Here the CDR3 DNA reads TGTGCCAGCGGGAGGGCAGGGGCACCCCTGGGGCAGTACTTC. Amino acid sequence: CASGRAGAPLGQYF.

The V gene is TRBV19, the J gene TRBJ2-7; 7 positions match TRBD2. The CDR3 length is 16 residues. The germline V gene encodes CDR1 LNHDA and CDR2 SQIVND (reference sequence). With 3 bases clipped from V and 3 bases from J, the junction kept 11 bases outside the gene matches. The CDR3 DNA reads TGTGCCAGTAGTATCAGTCAGACAGCGGGGAACTACGAGCAGTACTTC. Translation gives CASSISQTAGNYEQYF.

The chain is built from TRBV7-6 and TRBJ2-7, with TRBD1 as a possible D gene (5 bases). V lost 1 base to trimming and J lost 1 base, with 14 bases between them. This CDR3 contains 16 residues. Germline CDR1 and CDR2: SGHVS and FNYEAQ. For the CDR3, the DNA is TGTGCCAGCAGCTTAGTTAGCAGGGCTGGGTCCTACGAGCAGTACTTC. Protein sequence: CASSLVSRAGSYEQYF.

The rearrangement joins TRBV7-8 to TRBJ2-7, with D perhaps TRBD1 (5 bases). The V gene lost 1 base and the J gene lost 2 bases, with 9 bases spanning the gap. This CDR3 spans 14 amino acids. The germline gives CDR1 SGHVS, CDR2 FQNEAQ. CDR3 loop: CASSLGVGAYEQYF. The CDR3 DNA reads as TGTGCCAGCAGCTTAGGGGTAGGGGCCTACGAGCAGTACTTC.

V usage is TRBV5-1 and J usage is TRBJ2-5; TRBD2 matches at 8 bases. There are 16 residues in the CDR3. Germline V lookup: CDR1 SGHRS, CDR2 YFSETQ. V lost 0 bases, J lost 1 base, and 5 bases stayed unmatched. The CDR3: CASSLARGGFQETQYF. The CDR3 region has the DNA TGCGCCAGCAGCTTGGCTCGCGGGGGGTTCCAAGAGACCCAGTACTTC.

This sequence joins TRBV15 and TRBJ1-5, with 10 nucleotides matching TRBD1. The V gene's germline CDR1 is LNHNV and CDR2 YYDKDF (reference sequence). This CDR3 comprises 15 residues. V dropped 5 bases and J dropped 2; count of bases not matched to a gene: 3. Here the CDR3 reads CATSLGTGGNQPQHF. CDR3 nucleotide sequence: TGTGCCACCAGCTTGGGGACAGGGGGCAATCAGCCCCAGCATTTT.

V gene TRBV9 combines with J gene TRBJ1-2; D is unresolved. The germline V gene encodes CDR1 SGDLS and CDR2 YYNGEE. The CDR3 has 14 residues. V was trimmed by 0 bases and J by 1 base, leaving 7 bases between them. The DNA for the CDR3 is TGTGCCAGCAGCGTAGACAGTGTTAACTATGGCTACACCTTC. As protein: CASSVDSVNYGYTF. The full variable domain, with the rest looked up from reference TRBV9 and TRBJ1-2, is DSGVTQTPKHLITATGQRVTLRCSPRSGDLSVYWYQQSLDQGLQFLIQYYNGEERAKGNILERFSAQQFPDLHSELNLSSLELGDSALYFCASSVDSVNYGYTFGSGTRLTVV.

The J gene is TRBJ2-1, the V gene TRBV5-5; tentatively, D is TRBD1 (5 bases). This CDR3 spans 12 amino acids. Per the germline V gene, CDR1 is SGHKS and CDR2 is YYEKEE (reference sequence). With 5 bases removed from V and 8 bases from J, the gap between germline ends came to 11 bases. The CDR3 here is CASRTIGDEQFF. As DNA, the CDR3 is TGTGCCAGCAGGACGATAGGGGATGAGCAGTTCTTC.

This chain joins TRBV9 and TRBJ2-3, with D possibly matching TRBD1 (6 bases). Trimming took off 2 bases at V and 6 bases at J, with 19 bases between the two ends. Germline loops: CDR1 SGDLS, CDR2 YYNGEE. CDR3 size: 16 residues. The CDR3 region is CASSVRGGDIGDTQYF. Written as DNA, the CDR3 is TGTGCCAGCAGCGTGAGGGGTGGGGACATAGGCGATACGCAGTATTTT.

This clone was observed a handful of times. The rearrangement links TRBV27 to TRBJ2-7; 7 nucleotides agree with TRBD1. Germline V gene sequence: CDR1 MNHEY, CDR2 SMNVEV (reference sequence). V was pared by 3 bases and J by 6 bases, with 11 bases of the junction left unmatched. The CDR3 sequence is 15 residues long. Here the CDR3 DNA reads TGTGCCAGCAGTTTTAGTCTCGCAGGGGGATTCGAGCAGTACTTC. As protein: CASSFSLAGGFEQYF.

The J gene is TRBJ2-4, the V gene TRBV4-1, with D possibly matching TRBD1 (6 bases). The CDR3 runs to 17 residues. Germline-derived CDR1 and CDR2 are MGHRA and YSYEKL. With 3 bases removed from V and 0 bases from J, the gap between germline ends came to 15 bases. Here the CDR3 DNA reads TGCGCCAGCAGCCAGCGACAGGTATCTCTAGCCAAAAACATTCAGTACTTC. As protein: CASSQRQVSLAKNIQYF.

The chain links TRBV19 to TRBJ2-7; TRBD1 matches 7 bases. The CDR3 totals 15 residues. Germline values: CDR1 LNHDA, CDR2 SQIVND (reference sequence). V shed 1 base and J 6 bases; nucleotides not matched to a gene: 9. The CDR3 reads CASSIARTGAGEQYF. The CDR3 bases are TGTGCCAGTAGTATAGCCCGGACAGGAGCTGGCGAGCAGTACTTC.

The chain couples TRBV7-2 to TRBJ1-5, with 7 bases that match TRBD1. Germline values: CDR1 SGHTA, CDR2 FQGNSA. This CDR3 has 14 residues. Germline trimming cut 4 bases from V and 9 bases from J; bases unmatched to any gene: 9. CDR3 protein: CASSSDRTIRPQHF. The CDR3 DNA reads as TGTGCCAGCAGCTCGGACAGGACGATCAGGCCCCAGCATTTT.

This clone showed up just once. The CDR3: CASSVERGGQGTQYF. The CDR3 DNA reads as TGTGCCAGCAGCGTCGAGCGGGGGGGTCAGGGGACCCAGTACTTC. The rearrangement links TRBV9 to TRBJ2-5, with 10 nucleotides matching TRBD2. The CDR3 length is 15 residues. The V segment lost 2 bases and the J segment 7 bases; nucleotides outside the gene matches: 8. CDR1 is SGDLS and CDR2 is YYNGEE in the germline V gene.

The genes are TRBV7-2 and TRBJ2-5; 8 positions match TRBD2. The length of the CDR3 is 15 residues. Germline loops: CDR1 SGHTA, CDR2 FQGNSA. V was clipped by 3 bases and J by 5 bases; unmatched bases: 8. CDR3 amino acids: CASSLVIAGWETQYF. DNA for the CDR3: TGTGCCAGCAGCTTGGTTATAGCGGGGTGGGAGACCCAGTACTTC. The whole variable domain, filled in from reference TRBV7-2 and TRBJ2-5, reads GAGVSQSPSNKVTEKGKDVELRCDPISGHTALYWYRQSLGQGLEFLIYFQGNSAPDKSGLPSDRFSAERTGGSVSTLTIQRTQQEDSAVYLCASSLVIAGWETQYFGPGTRLLVL.

This chain joins TRBV5-1 and TRBJ2-7; 10 nucleotides line up with TRBD1. V trimming: 4 bases; J trimming: 2 bases; junction bases outside the gene matches: 6. From germline, CDR1 is SGHRS and CDR2 YFSETQ. This CDR3 region has 15 residues. The CDR3: CASSQWDRGPYEQYF. In nucleotides, the CDR3 is TGCGCCAGCAGCCAGTGGGACAGGGGACCCTACGAGCAGTACTTC.

The chain links TRBV15 to TRBJ2-5; perhaps D is TRBD1 or TRBD2 (5 bases each). This CDR3 has 16 amino acids. Germline V CDR1 and CDR2: LNHNV, YYDKDF (reference sequence). Trimming left V 4 bases short and J 2 bases short, with 17 bases between. DNA for the CDR3: TGTGCCACCAGCACAGACAGTAGCGTGGGGCAAGAGACCCAGTACTTC. Its protein product is CATSTDSSVGQETQYF.

The V and J genes are TRBV29-1 and TRBJ1-4; D not resolved. The CDR3 is 12 amino acids. Trimming left V 3 bases short and J 7 bases short, with 9 bases between. The V gene's germline CDR1 is SQVTM and CDR2 ANQGSEA. The CDR3 loop is CSVDAGGEKLFF. CDR3 nucleotide sequence: TGCAGCGTTGATGCAGGTGGTGAAAAACTGTTTTTT.

With regard to this clone: A junction boundary mismatches the germline segment, possibly from a read error. V gene TRBV23-1 combines with J gene TRBJ1-1, with D unresolved. TRBV23-1 is designated an ORF whose function remains uncertain. The CDR3 is made up of 8 amino acids. The CDR3 region is CASSQEEF. CDR3 nucleotide sequence: TGCGCCAGCAGTCAGGAGGAGTTT.

The chain joins TRBV27 to TRBJ1-1; a weak D match, TRBD1 (6 bases). Germline lookup yields CDR1 MNHEY and CDR2 SMNVEV (reference sequence). The V end lost 2 bases, the J end lost 8 bases, and 12 bases lay between the germline ends. The CDR3 extends over 13 amino acids. CDR3 loop: CASSLRGGIEAFF. The CDR3, as DNA: TGTGCCAGCAGTTTAAGGGGGGGTATAGAAGCTTTCTTT.

The chain joins TRBV6-6 to TRBJ2-7, with a tentative D call TRBD1 (6 bases). V was trimmed by 8 bases and J by 1 base, leaving 18 bases between them. The CDR3 consists of 15 residues. The V gene's germline CDR1 is MNHNY and CDR2 SVGAGI (reference sequence). The CDR3 protein is CASLPGTSDSYEQYF. CDR3 nucleotide sequence: TGTGCCAGCCTTCCCGGGACAAGTGATTCCTACGAGCAGTACTTC.